This TCR beta chain is from a study of blood T cell repertoires in COVID-19. The CDR3 extends over 15 amino acids. Losses at the gene ends were 4 bases for V and 2 bases for J; bases not matched to a gene: 6. Germline CDR1 reads SNHLY; CDR2 reads FYNNEI. Under the authors' procedure: Counts of nucleated cells, estimated from reference gene primer amplification, were obtained. Libraries were prepared by immunoSEQ multiplex PCR; TCRdb keeps only in-frame clonotypes and omits some of them. D and trimming were read from the DNA, whereas the V and J calls and clone size are those reported in that table. The sample has 140,000 or so clones, 80% to 85% seen once.

The source of this sequence is a man aged 30-40 years with COVID-19, enrolled during active disease. The chain recombines TRBV2 with TRBJ2-3, with 7 bases identical to TRBD2. Sequencing input: peripheral blood. CDR3 DNA: TGTGCCAGCAGTGGTAGACTAGCTGACACAGATACGCAGTATTTT. Its protein product is CASSGRLADTDTQYF. The variable domain in full, with the rest retrieved from reference TRBV2 and TRBJ2-3, is EPEVTQTPSHQVTQMGQEVILRCVPISNHLYFYWYRQILGQKVEFLVSFYNNEISEKSEIFDDQFSVERPDGSNFTLKIRSTKLEDSAMYFCASSGRLADTDTQYFGPGTRLTVL.